This T cell receptor (beta chain) was identified in a study of multiple sclerosis patients with progressive multifocal leukoencephalopathy. Background on the study: The control group, sampled over time, had multiple sclerosis, received natalizumab and did not develop PML.

CDR1 is ENHRY and CDR2 is SYGVKD in the germline V gene. The CDR3 covers 16 residues. J was trimmed by 3 bases and V by 4 bases; bases with no gene match: 6. Regarding time point: before natalizumab initiation. Every PCR reaction included synthetic inline CDR3 controls for all V-J pairings. Libraries were prepared by immunoSEQ multiplex PCR; TCRdb keeps only in-frame clonotypes and omits some of them. The repertoire has about 30,000 clones, nearly 95% of them found once; the top ten carry roughly 2%. Study-level results: Expanded clones at PML onset predated and persisted through natalizumab therapy. Less diverse TRB repertoires were suggested in most PML patients.

Points on this clone: Its specificity is not known.

This TCR came from a man aged 30 to 39 with multiple sclerosis. This chain connects TRBV10-3 to TRBJ2-3, with TRBD1 matching 11 bases. Sequencing used PBMCs. CDR3 loop: CAISGDRGSPTDTQYF. In DNA, the CDR3 is TGTGCCATCAGTGGGGACAGGGGGTCCCCTACAGATACGCAGTATTTT.